The 24 T cell receptor beta chains below come from one sample, sequenced in a study of blood T cell repertoires in COVID-19. Some clones are missing from TCRdb's copy, which holds only in-frame ones; the method was immunoSEQ multiplex PCR. Among over 200,000 clones listed, more than 85% were seen once. The sample comprised peripheral blood. The receptors here all came from a man aged 40-49 years with active or convalescent COVID-19.

The V and J genes are TRBV19 and TRBJ1-5; D may be TRBD1 (5 bases). Trimming took 4 bases from V and 1 from J, leaving 17 bases between them. This CDR3 comprises 17 residues. From germline, CDR1 is LNHDA and CDR2 SQIVND (reference sequence). CDR3 loop: CASSSARGKGSNQPQHF. The CDR3 DNA reads TGTGCCAGTAGTAGTGCAAGGGGAAAAGGAAGCAATCAGCCCCAGCATTTT.

The chain is built from TRBV10-1 and TRBJ1-5, with 8 bases matching TRBD1. In germline, CDR1 is WNHNN, CDR2 SYGVQD (reference sequence). The CDR3 has 19 residues. The V gene end was trimmed by 2 bases and the J gene end by 2 bases; junction bases not matched to a gene: 14. In DNA, the CDR3 is TGCGCCAGCAGTGAGGTGGTGGACCAGGGGGCTGCATGCAATCAGCCCCAGCATTTT. Encoded protein: CASSEVVDQGAACNQPQHF.

The V and J genes are TRBV5-1 and TRBJ2-1, with TRBD1 identical over 7 bases. The CDR3 consists of 14 residues. From germline, CDR1 is SGHRS and CDR2 YFSETQ. V shed 2 bases, J shed 3 bases, and the junction held 2 bases outside the gene matches. The CDR3 DNA reads as TGCGCCAGCAGCTTAACAGGGGACTACAATGAGCAGTTCTTC. Its protein is CASSLTGDYNEQFF. The variable domain in full, completed from reference TRBV5-1 and TRBJ2-1, reads KAGVTQTPRYLIKTRGQQVTLSCSPISGHRSVSWYQQTPGQGLQFLFEYFSETQRNKGNFPGRFSGRQFSNSRSEMNVSTLELGDSALYLCASSLTGDYNEQFFGPGTRLTVL.

This chain links TRBV2 with TRBJ2-7; perhaps TRBD2 as D (7 bases). V lost 7 bases to trimming and J lost 3 bases, with 16 bases between them. The CDR3 is 14 residues long. CDR1 is SNHLY and CDR2 is FYNNEI in the germline V gene. In nucleotides, the CDR3 is TGTGCCAGCACCCTAGGGGGGGCGCGCTACGAGCAGTACTTC. This gives the protein CASTLGGARYEQYF.

The chain uses TRBV24-1 and TRBJ2-3; D is undetermined. Germline V gene data show CDR1 as KGHDR and CDR2 as SFDVKD. The V end lost 4 bases, the J end lost 5 bases, and 9 bases lay between the germline ends. This CDR3 has 13 amino acids. CDR3 DNA sequence: TGTGCCACCAGTGAACTCACGGGAGATACGCAGTATTTT. The encoded protein is CATSELTGDTQYF.

The chain carries TRBV6-5 and TRBJ1-1; maybe TRBD1 (6 bases). V was pared by 5 bases and J by 5 bases, with 18 bases between. This CDR3 contains 15 residues. CDR1 and CDR2 (germline): MNHEY, SVGAGI. DNA of the CDR3: TGTGCCAGCAGTCCCTGGTGGGGGGGCGAGACTGAAGCTTTCTTT. Encoded protein: CASSPWWGGETEAFF.

The chain recombines TRBV19 with TRBJ1-5, with D hard to call. Looked up from germline, CDR1 is LNHDA and CDR2 is SQIVND (reference sequence). V lost 7 bases, J lost 4 bases, and 14 bases lay in between. The CDR3 consists of 14 residues. CDR3 sequence reads: CASKAGVGNQPQHF. The CDR3 DNA sequence: TGTGCCAGTAAGGCCGGGGTTGGGAATCAGCCCCAGCATTTT.

The chain combines TRBV18 with TRBJ2-5, with TRBD1 matching over 8 bases. Unmatched junction bases numbered 3, after V lost 3 bases and J lost 3 bases. CDR3 length equals 14 residues. The germline gives CDR1 KGHSH, CDR2 LQKENI. The CDR3 DNA reads as TGTGCCAGCTCACCGCCGACAGGGGAAGAGACCCAGTACTTC. Translating gives CASSPPTGEETQYF.

Details on this clone: Relative to the germline gene, one junction end is altered; a read error may explain this. The chain is built from TRBV7-9 and TRBJ2-3; 7 nucleotides agree with TRBD2. Per germline, CDR1 SEHNR and CDR2 FQNEAQ (reference sequence). The CDR3 loop spans 14 amino acids. The CDR3 bases are TGTGCCAGCACCTTAAGGGAGGGAGCAGATACGCAGTATTTT. Protein product: CASTLREGADTQYF.

CDR3 loop: CASSPPARSTDTQYF. In DNA, the CDR3 is TGTGCCAGCTCACCTCCCGCGCGCAGCACAGATACGCAGTATTTT. The rearrangement uses TRBV18 and TRBJ2-3; D is undetermined. Germline CDR1 and CDR2: KGHSH and LQKENI. V was cut by 3 bases and J by 0 bases, with 10 bases left in between. The CDR3 has 15 amino acids.

V usage is TRBV5-1 and J usage is TRBJ2-3; tentative D call: TRBD1 (6 bases). Germline V gives CDR1 SGHRS, CDR2 YFSETQ. The V gene lost 3 bases and the J gene lost 2 bases, with 10 bases spanning the gap. The CDR3 runs to 14 residues. The DNA of the CDR3 is TGCGCCAGCAGCTCCGGACAGCTCACAGATACGCAGTATTTT. This translates into CASSSGQLTDTQYF. The full variable domain, with the rest looked up from reference TRBV5-1 and TRBJ2-3, is KAGVTQTPRYLIKTRGQQVTLSCSPISGHRSVSWYQQTPGQGLQFLFEYFSETQRNKGNFPGRFSGRQFSNSRSEMNVSTLELGDSALYLCASSSGQLTDTQYFGPGTRLTVL.

This chain links TRBV9 with TRBJ1-4; D is undetermined. Germline V gene data show CDR1 as SGDLS and CDR2 as YYNGEE. Trimming left V 0 bases short and J 0 bases short, with 9 bases between. The length of the CDR3 is 16 residues. CDR3 region: CASSVEPGTTNEKLFF. In nucleotides, the CDR3 is TGTGCCAGCAGCGTAGAGCCGGGGACAACTAATGAAAAACTGTTTTTT.

This sequence joins TRBV15 and TRBJ1-2; a weak D match, TRBD1 (6 bases). Germline CDR1 reads LNHNV; CDR2 reads YYDKDF (reference sequence). The CDR3 length is 17 residues. The V gene lost 0 bases and the J gene lost 3 bases, with 17 bases spanning the gap. The DNA for the CDR3 is TGTGCCACCAGCAGAGAACGAACAGGGAGGGAGGACTATGGCTACACCTTC. This translates into CATSRERTGREDYGYTF.

This clone was seen a handful of times. The V gene is TRBV15, the J gene TRBJ1-5; D gene ambiguous. The CDR3 length is 17 residues. Trimming stripped 0 bases from V and 5 bases from J, with 17 bases between. Per germline, CDR1 LNHNV and CDR2 YYDKDF (reference sequence). CDR3 nucleotides: TGTGCCACCAGCAGAGATGGAGCGTACCTCTCCCATCAGCCCCAGCATTTT. This encodes CATSRDGAYLSHQPQHF. The full variable domain, with the rest looked up from reference TRBV15 and TRBJ1-5, is DAMVIQNPRYQVTQFGKPVTLSCSQTLNHNVMYWYQQKSSQAPKLLFHYYDKDFNNEADTPDNFQSRRPNTSFCFLDIRSPGLGDTAMYLCATSRDGAYLSHQPQHFGDGTRLSIL.

The chain is built from TRBV29-1 and TRBJ2-7; 10 bases are a match to TRBD1. Germline loops: CDR1 SQVTM, CDR2 ANQGSEA. Trimming removed 5 bases from V and 0 bases from J; junction bases left unmatched: 4. CDR3 size: 14 residues. CDR3 protein: CSVSGQGSSYEQYF. The DNA for the CDR3 is TGCAGCGTTTCGGGACAGGGGAGCTCCTACGAGCAGTACTTC.

The V and J genes are TRBV29-1 and TRBJ1-2; no firm D call. Trimming took off 3 bases at V and 0 bases at J, with 8 bases between the two ends. Germline V lookup: CDR1 SQVTM, CDR2 ANQGSEA. This CDR3 has 13 residues. CDR3 region: CSVDRDTNYGYTF. For the CDR3, the DNA is TGCAGCGTTGACCGGGATACTAACTATGGCTACACCTTC.

The J gene is TRBJ2-7, the V gene TRBV5-4; maybe TRBD2 (6 bases). CDR3 length equals 16 residues. The ends were cut back, 2 bases at V and 3 bases at J, with 18 bases in the middle. CDR1 and CDR2 (germline): SGHNT, YYREEE (reference sequence). The CDR3 sequence is CASSFGGDQGDYEQYF. CDR3 nucleotide sequence: TGTGCCAGCAGCTTTGGCGGGGACCAAGGAGACTACGAGCAGTACTTC.

The rearrangement links TRBV2 to TRBJ2-5, with 9 nucleotides matching TRBD1. V shed 6 bases and J 4 bases; nucleotides not matched to a gene: 9. Germline CDR1 SNHLY, CDR2 FYNNEI. The CDR3 sequence is 15 residues long. The CDR3 sequence: CASSEGTGTAETQYF. The CDR3, as DNA: TGTGCCAGCAGCGAGGGGACAGGGACGGCAGAGACCCAGTACTTC.

This clone was seen just once. The rearrangement joins TRBV6-5 to TRBJ2-3; 9 nucleotides line up with TRBD2. There are 15 residues in the CDR3. The germline V gene encodes CDR1 MNHEY and CDR2 SVGAGI. Losses at the gene ends were 4 bases for V and 3 bases for J; bases not matched to a gene: 5. CDR3 coding DNA: TGTGCCAGCAGTTTTAGCGGGGGCCAAACAGATACGCAGTATTTT. This gives the protein CASSFSGGQTDTQYF.

The chain uses TRBV5-1 and TRBJ1-6; 9 nucleotides align to TRBD1. Germline CDR1 and CDR2: SGHRS and YFSETQ. This CDR3 is 15 amino acids long. Trimming at V came to 0 bases and at J to 10 bases, leaving 5 bases not matched to a gene. Here the CDR3 DNA reads TGCGCCAGCAGCTTGGAAGGACAGGGGCTCTCACCCCTCCACTTT. It yields the protein CASSLEGQGLSPLHF.

V and J are TRBV6-6 and TRBJ1-1; TRBD1 might be the D (5 bases). This CDR3 has 15 amino acids. Trimming pared 6 bases from V and 0 bases from J, leaving 14 bases between. Germline values: CDR1 MNHNY, CDR2 SVGAGI (reference sequence). CDR3 sequence: CASRNMDNLNTEAFF. DNA for the CDR3: TGTGCCAGCAGGAACATGGACAACTTGAACACTGAAGCTTTCTTT.

Here the CDR3 reads CASSLTGPSSYNSPLHF. For the CDR3, the DNA is TGTGCCAGCAGTTTGACAGGGCCGAGTTCCTATAATTCACCCCTCCACTTT. The chain uses TRBV28 and TRBJ1-6; TRBD1 matches at 7 bases. Germline CDR1 and CDR2: MDHEN and SYDVKM. Trimming took 3 bases from V and 1 from J; bases not matched to a gene: 6. CDR3 length equals 17 residues.

The gene calls are TRBV11-2 and TRBJ2-3, with D tentatively TRBD2 (6 bases). Germline V gene lookup returns CDR1 SGHAT and CDR2 FQNNGV. This CDR3 comprises 11 residues. V shed 10 bases and J shed 6 bases, with 11 bases lying between them. The CDR3, as DNA: TGTGCCACCGAGGAGGGGGATACGCAGTATTTT. Translation: CATEEGDTQYF.

The chain recombines TRBV7-9 with TRBJ2-7, with 12 bases fitting TRBD1. The CDR3 extends over 15 amino acids. V lost 4 bases, J lost 9 bases, and 10 bases stayed unmatched. Germline V lookup: CDR1 SEHNR, CDR2 FQNEAQ (reference sequence). The CDR3 nucleotides are TGTGCCAGCAGCTCCCAGCCGGGACAGGGGGCCAGGCAGTACTTC. This sequence encodes CASSSQPGQGARQYF.